Following are 6 T cell receptor beta chains from one sample sequenced in a study of beta chain features in type 1 diabetes. The entirety of the isolated RNA underwent reverse transcription, so expressed TCRB transcripts were sequenced. Assay: immunoSEQ multiplex PCR; the TCRdb copy retains only in-frame clones and omits some. Of 680,000 or so clones listed, about 14% are singletons. The sample was naive CD4+ T cells from blood. The receptors were gathered from a young man in good health.

The chain joins TRBV7-2 to TRBJ2-4; tentative D call: TRBD1 (6 bases). Germline V gives CDR1 SGHTA, CDR2 FQGNSA. V was clipped by 3 bases and J by 4 bases, with 10 bases between them. The CDR3 loop spans 14 amino acids. In nucleotides, the CDR3 is TGTGCCAGCAGCTTTAACAGGGCAAAAAACATTCAGTACTTC. Residues: CASSFNRAKNIQYF.

The table lists this clone with a few counts. The chain has TRBV9 and TRBJ1-2; D ambiguous. V was trimmed by 3 bases and J by 4 bases, leaving 13 bases between them. Looked up from germline, CDR1 is SGDLS and CDR2 is YYNGEE. This CDR3 comprises 14 residues. For the CDR3, the DNA is TGTGCCAGCAGCGCGGTGGGTAGGCCCTATGGCTACACCTTC. This encodes CASSAVGRPYGYTF.

V is TRBV29-1 and J is TRBJ2-6; weak D call: TRBD1 (6 bases). This CDR3 has 14 amino acids. In germline, CDR1 is SQVTM, CDR2 ANQGSEA. Trimming left V 4 bases short and J 2 bases short, with 9 bases between. The CDR3, as DNA: TGCAGCGTTGCCCACAGGGCTGGGGCCAACGTCCTGACTTTC. It codes for CSVAHRAGANVLTF.

The chain uses TRBV15 and TRBJ2-5; 7 nucleotides agree with TRBD1. This CDR3 spans 15 amino acids. After removal of 3 bases from V and 2 bases from J, the junction contained 6 bases not matched to a gene. Germline CDR1 and CDR2: LNHNV and YYDKDF (reference sequence). This CDR3 reads CATSRPGTAQETQYF. The CDR3 bases are TGTGCCACCAGCAGGCCCGGGACAGCACAAGAGACCCAGTACTTC.

This clone was seen a handful of times. This chain joins TRBV11-2 and TRBJ2-1, with D maybe TRBD1 (6 bases). The germline V gene encodes CDR1 SGHAT and CDR2 FQNNGV. CDR3 length: 15 residues. With 1 base removed from V and 7 bases from J, the gap between germline ends came to 14 bases. This chain's CDR3 is CASSLVQGKKNEQFF. CDR3 sequence (DNA): TGTGCCAGCAGCTTAGTACAGGGTAAGAAAAATGAGCAGTTCTTC.

The gene calls are TRBV7-8 and TRBJ2-1; 10 bases fit TRBD2. The V gene end was trimmed by 6 bases and the J gene end by 3 bases; junction bases not matched to a gene: 20. CDR1 is SGHVS and CDR2 is FQNEAQ in the germline V gene. This CDR3 contains 20 residues. The CDR3 region has the DNA TGTGCCAGCAGTCGGATTAGAGGGGCTAGCGGGAGTAAGGTCTACAATGAGCAGTTCTTC. Translation gives CASSRIRGASGSKVYNEQFF.